This is a list of T cell receptor beta chains from one sample in a study of shared clonotypes between healthy human individuals. Profiled with immunoSEQ multiplex PCR; TCRdb holds only in-frame clones, not every one. The sample has 2 million to 2.5 million clones; approximately 93% are singletons. Material: naive CD4+ T cells from PBMCs. The receptor source for this set is a man aged 18 to 30 in good health. Some clones in this sample may be carry-over from other donors' samples. CDR3s include the opening cysteine and the closing phenylalanine or tryptophan. D genes are given only for firm matches. Size values are once, few and many counts, or a class for expanded clones, and some rows have none.

>TRBV7-3|TRBJ2-3|NA|TRBD2|15
CASSLGRGSTDTQYF
TGTGCCAGCAGCTTGGGTCGCGGGAGTACAGATACGCAGTATTTT
>TRBV29-1|TRBJ2-7|NA|NA|13
CSRKRGASYEQYF
TGCAGCCGTAAAAGGGGCGCTTCCTACGAGCAGTACTTC
>TRBV19|TRBJ2-7|NA|TRBD2|13
CASASGSAYEQYF
TGTGCCAGCGCTAGCGGTTCTGCCTACGAGCAGTACTTC
>TRBV2|TRBJ2-3|NA|NA|13
CASGAGGTDTQYF
TGTGCCAGCGGTGCAGGGGGCACAGATACGCAGTATTTT
>TRBV4-3|TRBJ2-7|NA|TRBD2|16
CASSPRETSGTHEQYF
TGCGCCAGCAGCCCGCGAGAGACTAGCGGGACTCACGAGCAGTACTTC
>TRBV5-1|TRBJ2-3|NA|NA|14
CASSLVGASDTQYF
TGCGCCAGCAGCTTGGTAGGGGCGTCAGATACGCAGTATTTT
>TRBV28|TRBJ2-5|NA|TRBD2|17
CASSSNPFSGSSKTQYF
TGTGCCAGCAGTTCGAACCCATTTAGCGGGAGCTCCAAGACCCAGTACTTC
>TRBV10-2|TRBJ2-5|once|NA|10
CASRAKTQYF
TGCGCCAGCAGGGCAAAGACCCAGTACTTC
>TRBV5-1|TRBJ1-1|NA|TRBD1|16
CASSLVNRGPYTEAFF
TGCGCCAGCAGCTTGGTAAACAGGGGTCCCTACACTGAAGCTTTCTTT
>TRBV10-1|TRBJ2-7|NA|TRBD1|15
CASSGTGTGEVEQYF
TGCGCCAGCAGTGGAACCGGGACAGGGGAGGTCGAGCAGTACTTC
>TRBV28|TRBJ1-2|NA|NA|17
CASSPPSTSRAYYGYTF
TGTGCCAGCAGTCCCCCTTCTACATCGAGGGCTTACTATGGCTACACCTTC
>TRBV5-1|TRBJ2-5|NA|NA|14
CASSLMGAQETQYF
TGCGCCAGCAGCTTGATGGGGGCACAAGAGACCCAGTACTTC
>TRBV7-9|TRBJ2-7|NA|NA|16
CASSFPAFSSNYEQYF
TGTGCCAGCAGCTTCCCCGCGTTCTCCAGTAACTACGAGCAGTACTTC
>TRBV7-9|TRBJ2-2|NA|NA|14
CASSPSGGTGELFF
TGTGCCAGCAGCCCCAGCGGCGGGACCGGGGAGCTGTTTTTT
>TRBV5-6|TRBJ2-7|NA|NA|16
CASSLVGDRSSYEQYF
TGTGCCAGCAGCTTGGTTGGGGACCGGAGCTCCTACGAGCAGTACTTC
>TRBV7-9|TRBJ2-2|NA|TRBD2|14
CASSSGTSPGELFF
TGTGCCAGCAGCTCGGGGACTAGCCCCGGGGAGCTGTTTTTT
>TRBV5-1|TRBJ2-7|few|TRBD2|15
CASSLVTSGTYEQYF
TGCGCCAGCAGCTTGGTGACTAGCGGGACCTACGAGCAGTACTTC
>TRBV18|TRBJ2-5|NA|NA|15
CASSPKGSYQETQYF
TGTGCCAGCTCGCCGAAGGGCAGTTACCAAGAGACCCAGTACTTC
>TRBV5-1|TRBJ1-2|once|TRBD1|15
CASSGDRGSFYGYTF
TGCGCCAGCAGCGGGGACAGGGGGAGCTTCTATGGCTACACCTTC
>TRBV6-1|TRBJ1-5|NA|NA|19
CASSEAGTGRIYSNQPQHF
TGTGCCAGCAGTGAAGCGGGGACGGGAAGGATCTATAGCAATCAGCCCCAGCATTTT
>TRBV29-1|TRBJ1-5|NA|NA|13
CSVASTTVGPQHF
NA
>TRBV7-6|TRBJ2-7|once|TRBD2|15
CASSPRTSGRTEQYF
TGTGCCAGCAGCCCCCGGACTAGCGGGAGGACCGAGCAGTACTTC
>TRBV2|TRBJ2-3|once|TRBD2|14
CASRDRGGTDTQYF
TGTGCCAGCAGGGACCGCGGGGGGACAGATACGCAGTATTTT
>TRBV5-1|TRBJ1-4|NA|NA|13
CASSLRGTEKLFF
TGCGCCAGCAGCTTGCGAGGTACTGAAAAACTGTTTTTT
>TRBV28|TRBJ2-7|once|NA|15
CASRSVGSKTYEQYF
TGTGCCAGCAGGAGCGTGGGGTCAAAAACCTACGAGCAGTACTTC
>TRBV13|TRBJ1-1|NA|NA|15
CASSLLRAPVAEAFF
TGTGCCAGCAGCTTATTGAGGGCCCCCGTCGCTGAAGCTTTCTTT
>TRBV15|TRBJ2-1|NA|TRBD1|17
CATSRGPPGQGKNEQFF
TGTGCCACCAGCAGAGGACCCCCGGGACAGGGTAAGAATGAGCAGTTCTTC
>TRBV5-1|TRBJ1-1|NA|NA|14
CASSLGASNTEAFF
TGCGCCAGCAGCTTGGGGGCATCGAACACTGAAGCTTTCTTT
>TRBV5-1|TRBJ2-5|NA|NA|16
CASSFDLRGNQETQYF
TGCGCCAGCAGCTTCGACCTCCGGGGCAACCAAGAGACCCAGTACTTC
>TRBV5-1|TRBJ2-3|NA|NA|14
CASSLKQDTDTQYF
TGCGCCAGCAGCTTGAAGCAGGACACAGATACGCAGTATTTT
>TRBV11-2|TRBJ2-1|NA|NA|17
CASSLVGGAHGGDEQFF
TGTGCCAGCAGCTTAGTTGGAGGGGCCCACGGCGGCGATGAGCAGTTCTTC
>TRBV6-5|TRBJ2-1|NA|NA|15
CASSPGSLTNYEQFF
TGTGCCAGCAGTCCCGGGAGCTTGACAAACTATGAGCAGTTCTTC
>TRBV28|TRBJ1-2|NA|TRBD1|15
CASSLQGALSYGYTF
TGTGCCAGCAGTTTGCAGGGGGCGCTTAGCTATGGCTACACCTTC
>TRBV4-1|TRBJ1-2|NA|NA|15
CASSQPTGSVYGYTF
TGCGCCAGCAGCCAACCCACCGGGAGTGTCTATGGCTACACCTTC
>TRBV19|TRBJ1-5|NA|TRBD1|13
CATKGQGASAQHF
TGTGCCACCAAAGGGCAGGGGGCATCAGCCCAGCATTTT
>TRBV11-1|TRBJ2-7|NA|NA|15
CASSLDWTERYEQYF
TGTGCCAGCAGCCTAGACTGGACGGAACGCTACGAGCAGTACTTC
>TRBV7-3|TRBJ1-2|once|TRBD1|13
CASSAGQGSGYTF
TGTGCCAGCAGCGCCGGACAGGGGAGCGGCTACACCTTC
>TRBV7-3|TRBJ1-4|NA|TRBD1|14
CASSLTGTNEKLFF
TGTGCCAGCAGCTTGACAGGGACTAATGAAAAACTGTTTTTT
>TRBV7-2|TRBJ1-2|NA|TRBD1|15
CASSSDPQGARGYTF
TGTGCCAGCAGCTCCGACCCACAGGGGGCGAGGGGCTACACCTTC
>TRBV10-3|TRBJ2-7|NA|NA|13
CAISETENYEQYF
TGTGCCATCAGTGAGACAGAGAACTACGAGCAGTACTTC
>TRBV9|TRBJ2-3|NA|TRBD2|15
CASSVSGSRADTQYF
TGTGCCAGCAGCGTGAGCGGGAGCCGCGCAGATACGCAGTATTTT
>TRBV11-2|TRBJ2-7|NA|TRBD1|14
CASSLSTGGSEQYF
TGTGCCAGCAGCTTATCCACAGGGGGTAGCGAGCAGTACTTC